These 21 T cell receptor beta chains were sequenced from one sample in a study of control samples from healthy donors and cancer patients. Some clones are missing from TCRdb's copy, which holds only in-frame ones; the method was immunoSEQ multiplex PCR. The profile shows 2,000 to 2,500 clones, just over 95% of them singletons. The source material was PBMCs. These receptors all come from a man in his 70s with head and neck cancer.

The chain has TRBV19 and TRBJ1-4, with D possibly TRBD1 on 6 matching bases. Trimming took off 4 bases at V and 6 bases at J, with 15 bases between the two ends. The CDR3 totals 15 residues. Germline V lookup: CDR1 LNHDA, CDR2 SQIVND (reference sequence). The CDR3 DNA reads TGTGCCAGTAGTAGGCAGGGGTCCTCTGATGAAAAACTGTTTTTT. It is translated as CASSRQGSSDEKLFF.

This clone was recorded only once. The rearrangement uses TRBV11-2 and TRBJ2-5; perhaps TRBD2 as D (6 bases). The CDR3 covers 14 residues. The germline CDR1 and CDR2 sequences are SGHAT and FQNNGV. The V end lost 5 bases, the J end lost 1 base, and 11 bases lay between the germline ends. CDR3 sequence reads: CASSVSGGQETQYF. Written as DNA, the CDR3 is TGTGCCAGCAGCGTCTCCGGGGGCCAAGAGACCCAGTACTTC.

The V call is TRBV4-2, the J call TRBJ1-2; no firm D call. CDR1 is LGHNA and CDR2 is YNFKEQ in the germline V gene. V lost 0 bases and J lost 2, with 13 bases in between. The CDR3 covers 16 residues. The CDR3 loop is CASSQEVGVSNYGYTF. The CDR3 region has the DNA TGTGCCAGCAGCCAAGAGGTGGGCGTTTCAAACTATGGCTACACCTTC.

The chain combines TRBV6-2 or TRBV6-3 with TRBJ2-3, with TRBD2 matching 7 bases. The CDR3 is 15 amino acids. With V trimmed by 4 bases and J by 2 bases, 6 bases remained unmatched. Germline assignment: CDR1 MNHEY and CDR2 SVGEGT. CDR3 coding DNA: TGTGCCAGCAGTTCTATAGCGGGTGCCACAGATACGCAGTATTTT. Protein product: CASSSIAGATDTQYF.

J is TRBJ2-5 and V is TRBV11-3, with a weak D call TRBD2 (6 bases). V lost 5 bases, J lost 5 bases, and 15 bases lay in between. There are 14 residues in the CDR3. Germline V gene lookup returns CDR1 SGHNT and CDR2 YENEEA. The CDR3 protein is CASSLGGQTETQYF. The CDR3, as DNA: TGTGCCAGCAGCCTCGGAGGGCAGACTGAGACCCAGTACTTC.

The rearrangement joins TRBV12-5 to TRBJ2-1, with D possibly TRBD2 on 5 matching bases. The CDR3 is 11 amino acids. The germline V and J ends were trimmed by 5 bases and 9 bases, with 8 bases remaining between them. CDR1 and CDR2 from the germline V gene are LGHNT and FRNRAP. In DNA, the CDR3 is TGTGCTAGTGGTCCCAGCGGTGAGCAGTTCTTC. The encoded protein is CASGPSGEQFF.

The chain combines TRBV24-1 with TRBJ2-3; D may be TRBD1 (5 bases). V was clipped by 0 bases and J by 2 bases, with 8 bases between them. This CDR3 spans 15 amino acids. Germline CDR1 is KGHDR and CDR2 is SFDVKD. This CDR3 reads CATSDLGRDTDTQYF. The CDR3 bases are TGTGCCACCAGTGATTTGGGCAGGGACACAGATACGCAGTATTTT.

In this sample, this clone turned up once. The V call is TRBV4-3, the J call TRBJ1-5; a weak D match, TRBD1 (5 bases). The CDR3 is made up of 15 amino acids. The germline V gene encodes CDR1 LGHNA and CDR2 YSLEER. V was pared by 4 bases and J by 4 bases, with 14 bases between. DNA for the CDR3: TGCGCCAGCAGCCCCGGGGTAGGGGTGAATCAGCCCCAGCATTTT. Its protein is CASSPGVGVNQPQHF.

The V gene is TRBV27, the J gene TRBJ1-5; a possible D gene is TRBD1 (5 bases). The V end lost 1 base, the J end lost 6 bases, and 7 bases lay between the germline ends. The germline V gene encodes CDR1 MNHEY and CDR2 SMNVEV (reference sequence). This CDR3 has 13 residues. CDR3 sequence reads: CASSLWGGQPQHF. CDR3 sequence (DNA): TGTGCCAGCAGTTTATGGGGGGGTCAGCCCCAGCATTTT.

The genes are TRBV7-2 and TRBJ2-5; D unclear. V was shortened by 1 base and J by 4 bases, with 4 bases between the two germline ends. The CDR3 covers 12 residues. The V gene's germline CDR1 is SGHTA and CDR2 FQGNSA. The DNA for the CDR3 is TGTGCCAGCAGCTTAGTCGGAGAGACCCAGTACTTC. Translation: CASSLVGETQYF.

The V gene is TRBV5-5, the J gene TRBJ1-1, with TRBD1 identical over 7 bases. The trim removed 2 bases at V and 0 bases at J, leaving 4 bases unmatched. This CDR3 is 15 amino acids long. Germline values: CDR1 SGHKS, CDR2 YYEKEE (reference sequence). The CDR3 DNA reads as TGTGCCAGCAGCTTAAGGACAGGCCTGAACACTGAAGCTTTCTTT. This codes for CASSLRTGLNTEAFF. Complete variable domain (other parts from reference TRBV5-5 and TRBJ1-1): DAGVTQSPTHLIKTRGQQVTLRCSPISGHKSVSWYQQVLGQGPQFIFQYYEKEERGRGNFPDRFSARQFPNYSSELNVNALLLGDSALYLCASSLRTGLNTEAFFGQGTRLTVV.

The chain couples TRBV19 to TRBJ2-3, with D maybe TRBD1 (6 bases). The CDR3 loop spans 15 amino acids. The germline gives CDR1 LNHDA, CDR2 SQIVND (reference sequence). Trimming removed 5 bases from V and 2 bases from J, with 14 bases in between. The CDR3 sequence is CASSPGQPHTDTQYF. Written as DNA, the CDR3 is TGTGCCAGTAGTCCTGGACAGCCGCACACAGATACGCAGTATTTT.

The chain links TRBV18 to TRBJ2-3; no clear D gene. Germline CDR1 is KGHSH and CDR2 is LQKENI. The CDR3 has 13 amino acids. Trimming removed 2 bases at V and 3 bases at J, with 6 bases between. The CDR3 spells CASSPIKTDTQYF. CDR3 bases: TGTGCCAGCTCACCAATCAAGACAGATACGCAGTATTTT.

The chain carries TRBV7-9 and TRBJ1-3; TRBD1 agrees at 7 bases. Germline lookup yields CDR1 SEHNR and CDR2 FQNEAQ (reference sequence). The CDR3 loop spans 13 amino acids. The V segment lost 5 bases and the J segment 8 bases; nucleotides outside the gene matches: 6. CDR3 DNA: TGTGCCAGCAGCCCCCGACAGGGCCACACCATATATTTT. Protein product: CASSPRQGHTIYF.

The chain employs TRBV24-1 and TRBJ1-4; 11 positions agree with TRBD1. Germline V lookup: CDR1 KGHDR, CDR2 SFDVKD. This CDR3 has 15 residues. J lost 8 bases, V lost 4 bases, and 5 bases had no gene match. The CDR3 loop reads CATSERTGGMEKLFF. The CDR3 DNA reads as TGTGCCACCAGTGAGAGGACAGGGGGCATGGAAAAACTGTTTTTT.

Only one count was recorded for this clone. The chain has TRBV6-6 and TRBJ1-1; no reliable D call. Germline V CDR1 and CDR2: MNHNY, SVGAGI (reference sequence). The CDR3 totals 15 residues. V gave up 0 bases and J gave up 0 bases, with 8 bases separating them. This chain's CDR3 is CASSYSGGLNTEAFF. The CDR3 DNA reads as TGTGCCAGCAGTTACTCTGGCGGACTGAACACTGAAGCTTTCTTT.

The genes are TRBV20-1 and TRBJ2-5, with D unresolved. The germline CDR1 and CDR2 sequences are DFQATT and SNEGSKA (reference sequence). The V end was cut by 3 bases, the J end by 7 bases, with 12 bases between. This CDR3 has 12 amino acids. CDR3 residues: CSASPIRGTQYF. CDR3 nucleotides: TGCAGTGCTAGTCCCATCCGAGGGACCCAGTACTTC.

The genes are TRBV11-1 and TRBJ2-1; maybe TRBD2 (6 bases). Germline V CDR1 and CDR2: SGHAT, FQDESV (reference sequence). The CDR3 is 14 residues long. The ends were cut back, 2 bases at V and 8 bases at J, with 13 bases in the middle. The CDR3 nucleotides are TGTGCCAGCAGCTTAAATTCACTAGCCTATGAGCAGTTCTTC. This gives the protein CASSLNSLAYEQFF.

This chain uses TRBV5-6 with TRBJ1-4, with TRBD1 matching 9 bases. Germline CDR1 SGHDT, CDR2 YYEEEE. The CDR3 is 18 residues long. The V segment lost 5 bases and the J segment 1 base; nucleotides outside the gene matches: 12. The CDR3 protein is CASRLGQGQSGTNEKLFF. The CDR3 DNA is TGTGCCAGCAGACTCGGACAGGGGCAATCTGGAACTAATGAAAAACTGTTTTTT.

The chain couples TRBV5-1 to TRBJ1-1, with D possibly matching TRBD1 (6 bases). Germline lookup yields CDR1 SGHRS and CDR2 YFSETQ. CDR3 length: 13 amino acids. Trimming took 4 bases from V and 5 from J, leaving 12 bases between them. The CDR3 DNA is TGCGCCAGCAGCACCTACCAGGGGACTGAAGCTTTCTTT. It translates to CASSTYQGTEAFF.

The V and J genes are TRBV2 and TRBJ2-1; the match to TRBD2 covers 12 bases. The CDR3 runs 16 residues. Germline V gives CDR1 SNHLY, CDR2 FYNNEI. The J segment lost 5 bases and the V segment lost 7 bases, leaving 9 bases of the junction unmatched. CDR3 amino acids: CASTVLAGGSNNEQFF. CDR3 bases: TGTGCCAGCACTGTACTAGCGGGAGGTTCTAACAATGAGCAGTTCTTC.